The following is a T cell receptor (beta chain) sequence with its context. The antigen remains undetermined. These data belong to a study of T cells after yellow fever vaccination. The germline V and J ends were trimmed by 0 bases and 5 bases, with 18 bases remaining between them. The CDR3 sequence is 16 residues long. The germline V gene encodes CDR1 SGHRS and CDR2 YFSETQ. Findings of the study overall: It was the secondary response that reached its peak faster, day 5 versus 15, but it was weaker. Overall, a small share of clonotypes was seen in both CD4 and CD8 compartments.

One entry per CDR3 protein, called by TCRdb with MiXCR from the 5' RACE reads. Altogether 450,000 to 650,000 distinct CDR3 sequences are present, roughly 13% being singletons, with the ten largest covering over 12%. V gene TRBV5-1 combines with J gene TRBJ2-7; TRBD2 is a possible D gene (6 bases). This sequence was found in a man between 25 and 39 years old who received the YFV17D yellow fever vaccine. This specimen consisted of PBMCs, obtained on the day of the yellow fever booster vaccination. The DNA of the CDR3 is TGCGCCAGCAGCTTGGAGTCGGGTAGCGGCCTGGACGAGCAGTACTTC. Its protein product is CASSLESGSGLDEQYF. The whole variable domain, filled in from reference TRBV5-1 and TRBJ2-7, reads KAGVTQTPRYLIKTRGQQVTLSCSPISGHRSVSWYQQTPGQGLQFLFEYFSETQRNKGNFPGRFSGRQFSNSRSEMNVSTLELGDSALYLCASSLESGSGLDEQYFGPGTRLTVT.